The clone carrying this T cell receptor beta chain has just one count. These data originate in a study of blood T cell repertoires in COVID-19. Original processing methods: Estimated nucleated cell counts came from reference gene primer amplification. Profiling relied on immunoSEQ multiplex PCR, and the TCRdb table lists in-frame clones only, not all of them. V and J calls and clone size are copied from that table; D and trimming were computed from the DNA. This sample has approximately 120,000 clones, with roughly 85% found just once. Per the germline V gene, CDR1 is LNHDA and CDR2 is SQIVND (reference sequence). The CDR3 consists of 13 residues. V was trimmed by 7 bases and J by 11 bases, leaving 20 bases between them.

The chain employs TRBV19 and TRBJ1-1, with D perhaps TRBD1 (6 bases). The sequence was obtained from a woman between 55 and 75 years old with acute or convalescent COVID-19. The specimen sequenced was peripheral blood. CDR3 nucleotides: TGTGCCAGTATCTTACAGGGTGCTAATAGGGCTTTCTTT. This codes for CASILQGANRAFF.